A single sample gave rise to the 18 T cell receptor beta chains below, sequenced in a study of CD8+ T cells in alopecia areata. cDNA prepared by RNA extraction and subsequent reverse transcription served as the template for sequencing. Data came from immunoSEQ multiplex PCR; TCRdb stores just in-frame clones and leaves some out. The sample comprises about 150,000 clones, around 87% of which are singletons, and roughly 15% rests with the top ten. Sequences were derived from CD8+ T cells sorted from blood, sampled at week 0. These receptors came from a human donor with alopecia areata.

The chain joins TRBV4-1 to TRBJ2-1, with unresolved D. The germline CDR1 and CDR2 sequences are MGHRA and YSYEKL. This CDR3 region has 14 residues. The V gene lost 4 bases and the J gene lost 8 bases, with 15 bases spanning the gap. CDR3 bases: TGCGCCAGCAGCCGATTTGGCCAGCGCGATGAGCAGTTCTTC. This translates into CASSRFGQRDEQFF.

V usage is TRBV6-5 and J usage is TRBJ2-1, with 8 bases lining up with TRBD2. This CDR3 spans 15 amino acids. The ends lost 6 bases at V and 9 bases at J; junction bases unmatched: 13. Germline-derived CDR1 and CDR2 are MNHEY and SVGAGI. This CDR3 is CASRSPGTSWGEQFF. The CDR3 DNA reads TGTGCCAGCAGAAGTCCCGGGACTAGTTGGGGTGAGCAGTTCTTC.

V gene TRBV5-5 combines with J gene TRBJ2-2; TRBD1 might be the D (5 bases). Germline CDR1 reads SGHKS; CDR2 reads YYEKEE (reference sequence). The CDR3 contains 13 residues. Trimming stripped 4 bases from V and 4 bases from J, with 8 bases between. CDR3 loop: CASSLDSTGELFF. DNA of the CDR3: TGTGCCAGCAGCCTCGACAGCACCGGGGAGCTGTTTTTT.

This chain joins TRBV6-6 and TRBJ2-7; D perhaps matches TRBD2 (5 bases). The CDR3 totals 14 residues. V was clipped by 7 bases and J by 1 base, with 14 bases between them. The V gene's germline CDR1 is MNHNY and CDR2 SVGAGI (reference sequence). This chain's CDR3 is CASTNGELSYEQYF. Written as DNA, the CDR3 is TGTGCCAGCACCAATGGGGAGCTTTCCTACGAGCAGTACTTC.

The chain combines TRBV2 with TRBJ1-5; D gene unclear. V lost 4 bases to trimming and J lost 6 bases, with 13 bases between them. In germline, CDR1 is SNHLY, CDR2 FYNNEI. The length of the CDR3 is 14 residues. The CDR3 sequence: CASSGWEAGQPQHF. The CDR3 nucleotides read TGTGCCAGCAGTGGCTGGGAGGCAGGTCAGCCCCAGCATTTT.

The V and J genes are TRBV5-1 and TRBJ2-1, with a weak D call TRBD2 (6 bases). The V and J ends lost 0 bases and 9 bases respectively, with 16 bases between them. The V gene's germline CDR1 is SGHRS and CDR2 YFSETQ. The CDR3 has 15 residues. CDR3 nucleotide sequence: TGCGCCAGCAGCTTGGGCCGGGGGTACGGCGTTGAGCAGTTCTTC. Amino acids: CASSLGRGYGVEQFF. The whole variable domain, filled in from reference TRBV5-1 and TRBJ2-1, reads KAGVTQTPRYLIKTRGQQVTLSCSPISGHRSVSWYQQTPGQGLQFLFEYFSETQRNKGNFPGRFSGRQFSNSRSEMNVSTLELGDSALYLCASSLGRGYGVEQFFGPGTRLTVL.

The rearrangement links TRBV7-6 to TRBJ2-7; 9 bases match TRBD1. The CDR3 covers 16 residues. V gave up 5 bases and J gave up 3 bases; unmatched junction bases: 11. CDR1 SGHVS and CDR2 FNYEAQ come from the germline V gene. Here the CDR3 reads CASSQGPGQGVYEQYF. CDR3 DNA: TGTGCCAGCAGCCAGGGCCCGGGACAGGGAGTCTACGAGCAGTACTTC.

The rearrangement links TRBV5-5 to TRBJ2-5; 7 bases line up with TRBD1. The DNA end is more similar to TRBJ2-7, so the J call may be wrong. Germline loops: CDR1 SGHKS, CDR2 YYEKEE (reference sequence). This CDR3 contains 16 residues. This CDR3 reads CASSFPQGVLAYEQYF. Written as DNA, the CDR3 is TGTGCCAGCAGTTTTCCCCAGGGGGTACTCGCCTACGAGCAGTACTTC.

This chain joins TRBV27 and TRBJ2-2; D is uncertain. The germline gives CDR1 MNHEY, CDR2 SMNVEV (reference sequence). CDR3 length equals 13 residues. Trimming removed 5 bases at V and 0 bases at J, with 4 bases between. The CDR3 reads CASSLTNTGELFF. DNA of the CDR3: TGTGCCAGCAGTCTCACGAACACCGGGGAGCTGTTTTTT.

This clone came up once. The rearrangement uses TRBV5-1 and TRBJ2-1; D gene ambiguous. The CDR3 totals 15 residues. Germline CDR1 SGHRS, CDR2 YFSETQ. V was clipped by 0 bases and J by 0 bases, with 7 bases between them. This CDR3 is CASSLVESSYNEQFF. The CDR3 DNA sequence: TGCGCCAGCAGCTTGGTGGAGAGCTCCTACAATGAGCAGTTCTTC.

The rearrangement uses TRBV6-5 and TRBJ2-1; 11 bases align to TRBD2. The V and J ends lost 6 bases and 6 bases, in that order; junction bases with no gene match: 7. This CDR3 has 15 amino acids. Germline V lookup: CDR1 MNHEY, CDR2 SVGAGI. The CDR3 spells CASRAGLAGVNEQFF. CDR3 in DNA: TGTGCCAGCAGAGCAGGACTAGCGGGTGTCAATGAGCAGTTCTTC.

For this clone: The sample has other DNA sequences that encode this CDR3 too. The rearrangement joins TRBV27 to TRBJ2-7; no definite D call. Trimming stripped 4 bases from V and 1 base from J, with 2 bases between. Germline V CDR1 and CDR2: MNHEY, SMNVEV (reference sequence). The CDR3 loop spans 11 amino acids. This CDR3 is CASSSSYEQYF. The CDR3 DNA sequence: TGTGCCAGCAGTTCGTCCTACGAGCAGTACTTC.

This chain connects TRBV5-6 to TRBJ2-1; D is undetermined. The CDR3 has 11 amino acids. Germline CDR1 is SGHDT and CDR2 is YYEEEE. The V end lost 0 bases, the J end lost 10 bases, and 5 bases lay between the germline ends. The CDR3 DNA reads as TGTGCCAGCAGCTTGGGCCGGGAGCAGTTCTTC. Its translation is CASSLGREQFF. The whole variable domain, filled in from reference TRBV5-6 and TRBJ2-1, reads DAGVTQSPTHLIKTRGQQVTLRCSPKSGHDTVSWYQQALGQGPQFIFQYYEEEERQRGNFPDRFSGHQFPNYSSELNVNALLLGDSALYLCASSLGREQFFGPGTRLTVL.

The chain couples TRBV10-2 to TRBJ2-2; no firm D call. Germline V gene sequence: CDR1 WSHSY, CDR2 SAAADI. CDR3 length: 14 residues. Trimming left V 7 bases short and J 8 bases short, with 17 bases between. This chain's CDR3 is CASKSSPGSGELFF. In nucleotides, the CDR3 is TGCGCCAGCAAGTCCTCCCCAGGCAGTGGGGAGCTGTTTTTT.

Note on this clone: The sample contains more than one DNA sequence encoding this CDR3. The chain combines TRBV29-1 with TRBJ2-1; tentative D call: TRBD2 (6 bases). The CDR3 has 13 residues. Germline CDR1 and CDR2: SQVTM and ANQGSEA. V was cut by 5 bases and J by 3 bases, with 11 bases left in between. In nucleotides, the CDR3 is TGCAGCGTTCTCGGGGGAAGCTACAATGAGCAGTTCTTC. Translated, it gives CSVLGGSYNEQFF.

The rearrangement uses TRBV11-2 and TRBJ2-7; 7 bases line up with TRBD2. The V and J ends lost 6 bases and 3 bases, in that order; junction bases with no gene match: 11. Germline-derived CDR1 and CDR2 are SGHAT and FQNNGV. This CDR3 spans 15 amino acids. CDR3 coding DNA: TGTGCCAGCAGTTATTCGACTAGCAGGAACTACGAGCAGTACTTC. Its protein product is CASSYSTSRNYEQYF.

CDR3 amino acids: CASSFYRWGGYTF. For the CDR3, the DNA is TGTGCCAGCAGTTTCTACCGCTGGGGTGGCTACACCTTC. The chain is built from TRBV25-1 and TRBJ1-2; unclear D gene. The length of the CDR3 is 13 residues. The ends were cut back, 5 bases at V and 7 bases at J, with 14 bases in the middle. Germline assignment: CDR1 MGHDK and CDR2 SYGVNS.

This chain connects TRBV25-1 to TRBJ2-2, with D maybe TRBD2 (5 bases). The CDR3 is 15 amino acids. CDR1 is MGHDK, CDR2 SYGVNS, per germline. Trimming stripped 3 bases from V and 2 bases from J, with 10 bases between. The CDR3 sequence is CASSDPDFNTGELFF. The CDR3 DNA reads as TGTGCCAGCAGTGATCCGGACTTTAACACCGGGGAGCTGTTTTTT.